The 23 T cell receptor beta chains given below trace back to one sample, sequenced in a study of cytomegalovirus exposure and HLA in healthy donors. This PCR relied on a set of 60 Vbeta primers and 13 Jbeta primers. Sequencing used immunoSEQ multiplex PCR; TCRdb keeps in-frame clones, though not all of them. The sample has more than 150,000 clones, roughly 82% seen once. Sequencing input: PBMCs. These receptors were obtained from a man aged 35 to 55 in good health and CMV-seronegative.

Points on this clone: One junction end does not reproduce the germline sequence, and a read error may be involved. The rearrangement links TRBV4-3 to TRBJ2-7, with 12 bases aligning to TRBD2. The germline V gene has CDR1 LGHNA and CDR2 YSLEER. The CDR3 totals 16 residues. The CDR3 is CASSLGLAGSSYEQYF. As DNA, the CDR3 is TGCGCCAGTAGCCTCGGACTAGCGGGGAGCTCCTACGAGCAGTACTTC.

This chain joins TRBV4-2 and TRBJ2-7; TRBD2 aligns across 10 bases. The CDR3 extends over 15 amino acids. Per germline, CDR1 LGHNA and CDR2 YNFKEQ. V gave up 4 bases and J gave up 2 bases; unmatched junction bases: 5. CDR3 in amino acids: CASSPRTSGTYEQYF. The CDR3 DNA reads as TGTGCCAGCAGCCCGCGGACTAGCGGAACCTACGAGCAGTACTTC.

In its sample, this clone was seen a few times. The genes are TRBV30 and TRBJ2-2; possibly TRBD2 for D (6 bases). The germline gives CDR1 GTSNPN, CDR2 SVGIG (reference sequence). The CDR3 contains 17 residues. Trimming cost V 4 bases and J 0 bases, with 18 bases left between them. This CDR3 is CAWTPWAGSPNTGELFF. CDR3 in DNA: TGTGCCTGGACTCCATGGGCGGGGTCACCGAACACCGGGGAGCTGTTTTTT.

In DNA form, the CDR3 reads TGTGCCAGCAGCTCTAGCGGGGGGAACGTCGAGCAGTTCTTC. Its translation: CASSSSGGNVEQFF. The chain uses TRBV7-3 and TRBJ2-1; 11 bases line up with TRBD2. This CDR3 is 14 amino acids long. Unmatched junction bases numbered 6, after V lost 4 bases and J lost 10 bases. Per the germline V gene, CDR1 is SGHTA and CDR2 is FQGTGA. Full variable domain (missing parts from reference TRBV7-3 and TRBJ2-1): GAGVSQTPSNKVTEKGKYVELRCDPISGHTALYWYRQSLGQGPEFLIYFQGTGAADDSGLPNDRFFAVRPEGSVSTLKIQRTERGDSAVYLCASSSSGGNVEQFFGPGTRLTVL.

In DNA, the CDR3 is TGTGCCAGCAGCTCCCACAGGGTCTATCTGGATATGGGAAACACCATATATTTT. As protein: CASSSHRVYLDMGNTIYF. This chain links TRBV7-6 with TRBJ1-3; D may be TRBD1 (6 bases). V was cut by 4 bases and J by 4 bases, with 23 bases left in between. CDR1 SGHVS and CDR2 FNYEAQ come from the germline V gene. The CDR3 has 18 residues.

This chain uses TRBV7-9 with TRBJ1-4; D gene uncertain. The germline V and J ends were trimmed by 7 bases and 0 bases, with 12 bases remaining between them. The germline CDR1 and CDR2 sequences are SEHNR and FQNEAQ (reference sequence). This CDR3 comprises 15 residues. CDR3: CASTTIGTTNEKLFF. CDR3 sequence (DNA): TGTGCCAGCACCACTATCGGGACAACTAATGAAAAACTGTTTTTT.

V gene TRBV30 combines with J gene TRBJ1-5; D is undetermined. Per the germline V gene, CDR1 is GTSNPN and CDR2 is SVGIG (reference sequence). This CDR3 is 15 amino acids long. The V gene lost 2 bases and the J gene lost 7 bases, with 18 bases spanning the gap. CDR3 protein: CAWSRGYSYSQPQHF. The CDR3 DNA follows: TGTGCCTGGAGTCGGGGATATTCCTATTCGCAGCCCCAGCATTTT.

The rearrangement joins TRBV29-1 to TRBJ1-2, with 10 bases identical to TRBD1. The germline V gene has CDR1 SQVTM and CDR2 ANQGSEA. This CDR3 spans 15 amino acids. V shed 6 bases, J shed 3 bases, and the junction held 10 bases outside the gene matches. The DNA for the CDR3 is TGCAGCGTCCAGGGACAGGGGAAAGATGACTATGGCTACACCTTC. It encodes CSVQGQGKDDYGYTF.

This sequence joins TRBV10-2 and TRBJ2-7; TRBD2 agrees at 9 bases. The CDR3 is 14 amino acids. Germline V CDR1 and CDR2: WSHSY, SAAADI. After removal of 6 bases from V and 6 bases from J, the junction contained 9 bases not matched to a gene. The CDR3, as DNA: TGCGCCAGCAGGATTATAGCGGGAGCAACCGAGCAGTACTTC. Translated: CASRIIAGATEQYF.

The J gene is TRBJ1-2, the V gene TRBV28, with TRBD1 matching over 8 bases. The CDR3 has 17 amino acids. Germline V gives CDR1 MDHEN, CDR2 SYDVKM. V was clipped by 4 bases and J by 2 bases; unmatched bases: 12. The CDR3, as DNA: TGTGCCAGCAGTTCCGGGACAGGAGACCTAAGAAACTATGGCTACACCTTC. It yields the protein CASSSGTGDLRNYGYTF.

The chain uses TRBV9 and TRBJ2-1; 7 bases line up with TRBD1. V lost 4 bases, J lost 2 bases, and 9 bases stayed unmatched. There are 16 residues in the CDR3. Germline-derived CDR1 and CDR2 are SGDLS and YYNGEE. CDR3 sequence (DNA): TGTGCCAGCAGCTCGCGCCGACAGGGTACCTACAATGAGCAGTTCTTC. Encoded protein: CASSSRRQGTYNEQFF.

This sequence joins TRBV19 and TRBJ2-7; TRBD2 matches at 10 bases. Germline V lookup: CDR1 LNHDA, CDR2 SQIVND (reference sequence). V was clipped by 5 bases and J by 5 bases; unmatched bases: 6. The CDR3 length is 14 residues. CDR3 in amino acids: CASSRAGGPDEQYF. CDR3 in DNA: TGTGCCAGTAGTCGAGCGGGGGGGCCGGACGAGCAGTACTTC.

This sequence joins TRBV21-1 and TRBJ2-3; the DNA was not compared with TRBD1, the D call given in the table. TRBV21-1 is a known pseudogene. The CDR3 loop spans 17 amino acids. CDR3 nucleotide sequence: TGTGCCAGCAGCAAAGCGGAGGCGGGACAGGGGCGAGATACGCAGTATTTT. Amino acids: CASSKAEAGQGRDTQYF.

The genes are TRBV15 and TRBJ1-1; 8 bases line up with TRBD1. The CDR3 covers 15 residues. Germline V lookup: CDR1 LNHNV, CDR2 YYDKDF (reference sequence). V was pared by 0 bases and J by 5 bases, with 5 bases of the junction left unmatched. The CDR3 DNA is TGTGCCACCAGCAGAGATCAGGGGGCGCAGACTGAAGCTTTCTTT. This translates into CATSRDQGAQTEAFF.

The rearrangement joins TRBV7-2 to TRBJ1-5; no clear D gene. CDR1 SGHTA and CDR2 FQGNSA come from the germline V gene. V gave up 2 bases and J gave up 2 bases, with 10 bases separating them. CDR3 length: 15 residues. The CDR3 nucleotides read TGTGCCAGCAGCTTAAACCCCGGGGGCAATCAGCCCCAGCATTTT. It yields the protein CASSLNPGGNQPQHF.

The V call is TRBV4-2, the J call TRBJ2-1; 10 positions match TRBD1. CDR3 length: 15 residues. The J segment lost 4 bases and the V segment lost 4 bases, leaving 4 bases of the junction unmatched. CDR1 is LGHNA and CDR2 is YNFKEQ in the germline V gene. The CDR3 DNA reads as TGTGCCAGCAGCCTCGAGGGACAGGGGTACAATGAGCAGTTCTTC. This encodes CASSLEGQGYNEQFF.

This rearrangement joins TRBV4-3 to TRBJ2-2; 8 positions match TRBD1. The V and J ends lost 4 bases and 6 bases, in that order; junction bases with no gene match: 4. Germline lookup yields CDR1 LGHNA and CDR2 YSLEER. CDR3 length: 14 amino acids. The chain's CDR3 is CASSRATGAGELFF. The CDR3 DNA reads TGCGCCAGCAGCCGCGCGACAGGGGCCGGGGAGCTGTTTTTT.

The V call is TRBV7-9, the J call TRBJ2-7; TRBD1 matches 8 bases. Germline CDR1 is SEHNR and CDR2 is FQNEAQ (reference sequence). The CDR3 has 11 amino acids. After removal of 11 bases from V and 4 bases from J, the junction contained 4 bases not matched to a gene. CDR3 sequence: CAVGQEYEQYF. CDR3 DNA: TGTGCCGTGGGACAGGAATACGAGCAGTACTTC.

V and J are TRBV9 and TRBJ1-5; 7 nucleotides align to TRBD1. After removal of 0 bases from V and 6 bases from J, the junction contained 6 bases not matched to a gene. This CDR3 has 15 residues. CDR1 is SGDLS, CDR2 YYNGEE, per germline. DNA of the CDR3: TGTGCCAGCAGCGTAGAAGGGGGCAACGGTCAGCCCCAGCATTTT. Residues: CASSVEGGNGQPQHF.

The chain has TRBV4-3 and TRBJ2-5; 8 bases are a match to TRBD1. Germline trimming cut 4 bases from V and 4 bases from J; bases unmatched to any gene: 5. CDR3 length: 14 residues. Germline CDR1 reads LGHNA; CDR2 reads YSLEER. In DNA form, the CDR3 reads TGCGCCAGCAGCCCACAGGGACAGGCAGAGACCCAGTACTTC. Amino acids: CASSPQGQAETQYF.

This clone was observed a single time. This rearrangement joins TRBV28 to TRBJ1-4; D may be TRBD1 (5 bases). The V gene's germline CDR1 is MDHEN and CDR2 SYDVKM. The ends were cut back, 6 bases at V and 7 bases at J, with 9 bases in the middle. The CDR3 has 12 amino acids. The CDR3 is CASRTVFEKLFF. The CDR3 nucleotides are TGTGCCAGCAGGACAGTGTTTGAAAAACTGTTTTTT.

Here the CDR3 reads CASSQDHQRYGYTF. In DNA, the CDR3 is TGCGCCAGCAGCCAAGATCATCAGAGGTATGGCTACACCTTC. V gene TRBV4-3 combines with J gene TRBJ1-2, with D unclear. Germline lookup yields CDR1 LGHNA and CDR2 YSLEER. Trimming cost V 0 bases and J 5 bases, with 10 bases left between them. This CDR3 spans 14 amino acids.

The chain links TRBV7-3 to TRBJ2-1, with 8 bases aligning to TRBD2. With 5 bases clipped from V and 15 bases from J, the junction kept 6 bases outside the gene matches. This CDR3 is 11 amino acids long. CDR1 is SGHTA and CDR2 is FQGTGA in the germline V gene. Here the CDR3 reads CASSPAGGLFF. CDR3 DNA sequence: TGTGCCAGCAGCCCCGCGGGGGGACTGTTCTTC.